This T cell receptor beta chain emerged from a study of control samples from healthy donors and cancer patients (dated by TCRdb to the early 2020s). Library method: the immunoSEQ multiplex PCR assay. TCRdb carries this immuneACCESS record with in-frame sequences only. Its versions omit some clonotypes, under half of them owing to an unresolved V gene in the studies checked, with the rest unexplained. For this sample the table gives some 71,000 clones, of which roughly 90% were detected only once. Around 20% of the sample belongs to the ten largest clones. From a lookup of the germline V gene, CDR1 and CDR2 are SGHVS and FQNEAQ. The CDR3, from cysteine to phenylalanine, totals 12 residues. The entry retains the CDR3 DNA only, 36 bases that are in frame from base 1. V is clipped by 4 bases and J by 6 bases, and the sequence between their germline boundaries is 8 bases long. A remark on this clone: It lacks a known antigen. Within one base of it there is no much larger clone, and no base qualities were kept.

In this chain, TRBV7-8 is recombined with TRBJ2-3, with the D segment identity uncertain. The origin of this receptor is a man in his 60s with lung cancer. Source material: PBMCs. The DNA sequence is as follows: TGTGCCAGCAGCTCCCTAAGGGATACGCAGTATTTT. This encodes CASSSLRDTQYF. Outside the CDR3, residues come from the reference TRBV7-8 and TRBJ2-3 proteins, so the full variable domain is: GAGVSQSPRYKVAKRGQDVALRCDPISGHVSLFWYQQALGQGPEFLTYFQNEAQLDKSGLPSDRFFAERPEGSVSTLKIQRTQQEDSAVYLCASSSLRDTQYFGPGTRLTVL.